This TCR beta chain was identified in a study of T cell repertoires in cytomegalovirus infection. This CDR3 has 13 amino acids. V was pared by 1 base and J by 7 bases, with 8 bases between. The germline V gene encodes CDR1 SEHNR and CDR2 FQNEAQ (reference sequence). MiXCR was run by TCRdb on the reads, yielding one entry per CDR3 protein. The repertoire has nearly 650,000 distinct CDR3 sequences, 24% of them found once; the top ten carry less than 9.5%. As regards this clonotype: Possible read error: a much larger clone is one base away.

The rearrangement links TRBV7-9 to TRBJ2-1; the D is unclear. Sequencing was performed on CD8+ T cells from PBMCs. This clonotype was obtained from a human donor in good health (CMV status not recorded). Some clones in this sample may be carry-over from other donors' samples. The CDR3 region has the DNA TGTGCCAGCAGCTTAGAAAGGATAAATGAGCAGTTCTTC. Translating it yields CASSLERINEQFF.